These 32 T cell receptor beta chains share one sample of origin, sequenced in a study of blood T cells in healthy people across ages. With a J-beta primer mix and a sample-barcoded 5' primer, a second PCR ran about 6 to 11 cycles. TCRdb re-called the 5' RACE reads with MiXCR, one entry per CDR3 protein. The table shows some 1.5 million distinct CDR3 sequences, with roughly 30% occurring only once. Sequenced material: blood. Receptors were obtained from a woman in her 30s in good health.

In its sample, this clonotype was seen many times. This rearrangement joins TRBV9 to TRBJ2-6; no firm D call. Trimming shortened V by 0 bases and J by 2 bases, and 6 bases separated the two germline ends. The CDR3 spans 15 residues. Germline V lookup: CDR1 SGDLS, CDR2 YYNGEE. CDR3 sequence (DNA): TGTGCCAGCAGCGTAGCATCCCCTGGGGCCAACGTCCTGACTTTC. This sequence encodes CASSVASPGANVLTF.

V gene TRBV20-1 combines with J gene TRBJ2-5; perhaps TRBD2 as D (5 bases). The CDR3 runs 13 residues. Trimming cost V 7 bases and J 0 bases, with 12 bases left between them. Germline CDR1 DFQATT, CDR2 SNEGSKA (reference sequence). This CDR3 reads CSVRGLYQETQYF. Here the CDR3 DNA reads TGCAGTGTTCGAGGACTGTACCAAGAGACCCAGTACTTC.

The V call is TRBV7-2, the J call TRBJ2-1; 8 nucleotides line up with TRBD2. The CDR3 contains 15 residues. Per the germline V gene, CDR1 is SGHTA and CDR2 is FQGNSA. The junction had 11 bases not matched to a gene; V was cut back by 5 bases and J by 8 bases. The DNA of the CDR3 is TGTGCCAGCAGCCAAGGGTCGGGAGGGTATTATGAGCAGTTCTTC. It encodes CASSQGSGGYYEQFF. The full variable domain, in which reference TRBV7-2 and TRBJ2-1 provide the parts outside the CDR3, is GAGVSQSPSNKVTEKGKDVELRCDPISGHTALYWYRQSLGQGLEFLIYFQGNSAPDKSGLPSDRFSAERTGGSVSTLTIQRTQQEDSAVYLCASSQGSGGYYEQFFGPGTRLTVL.

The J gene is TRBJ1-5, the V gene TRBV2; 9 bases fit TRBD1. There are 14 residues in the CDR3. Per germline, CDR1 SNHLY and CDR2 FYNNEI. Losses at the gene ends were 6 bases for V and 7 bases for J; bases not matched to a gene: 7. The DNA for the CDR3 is TGTGCCAGCAGCGGACAGGGGAACCTGCAGCCCCAGCATTTT. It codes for CASSGQGNLQPQHF.

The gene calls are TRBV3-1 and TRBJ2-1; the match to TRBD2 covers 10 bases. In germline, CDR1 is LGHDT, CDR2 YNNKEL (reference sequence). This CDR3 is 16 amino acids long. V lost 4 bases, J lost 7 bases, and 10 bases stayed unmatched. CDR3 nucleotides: TGTGCCAGCAGCCGACGGACTAGCGGCCCAGGGAATGAGCAGTTCTTC. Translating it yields CASSRRTSGPGNEQFF.

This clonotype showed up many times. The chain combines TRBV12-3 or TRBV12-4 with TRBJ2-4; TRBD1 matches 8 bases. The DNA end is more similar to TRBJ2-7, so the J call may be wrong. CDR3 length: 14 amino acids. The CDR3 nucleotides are TGTGCCAGCAGTCCGACAGGGGTCAAGAACGAGCAGTACTTC. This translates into CASSPTGVKNEQYF.

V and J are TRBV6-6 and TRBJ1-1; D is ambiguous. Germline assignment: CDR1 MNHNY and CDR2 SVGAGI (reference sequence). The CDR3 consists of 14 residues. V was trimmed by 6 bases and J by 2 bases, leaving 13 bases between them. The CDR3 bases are TGTGCCAGCAGCACGTTTGTAGCTAACACTGAAGCTTTCTTT. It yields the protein CASSTFVANTEAFF.

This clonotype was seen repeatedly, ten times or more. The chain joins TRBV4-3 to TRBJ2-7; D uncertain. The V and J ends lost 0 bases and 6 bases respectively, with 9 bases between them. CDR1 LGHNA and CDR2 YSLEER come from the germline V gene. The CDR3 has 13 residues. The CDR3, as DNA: TGCGCCAGCAGCCAAGATACCAGAGGCGAGCAGTACTTC. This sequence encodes CASSQDTRGEQYF.

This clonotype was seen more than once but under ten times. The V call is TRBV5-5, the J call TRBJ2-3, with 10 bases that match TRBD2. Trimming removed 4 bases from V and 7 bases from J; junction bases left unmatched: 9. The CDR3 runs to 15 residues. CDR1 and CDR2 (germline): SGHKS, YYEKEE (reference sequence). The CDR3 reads CASSLSPSGRNTQYF. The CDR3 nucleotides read TGTGCCAGCAGCCTGAGTCCTAGCGGGAGAAATACGCAGTATTTT.

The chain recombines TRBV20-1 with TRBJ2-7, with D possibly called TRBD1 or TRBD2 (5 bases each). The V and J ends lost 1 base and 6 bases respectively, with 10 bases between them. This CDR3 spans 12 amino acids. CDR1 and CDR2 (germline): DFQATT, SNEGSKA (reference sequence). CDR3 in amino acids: CSARVEGSEQYF. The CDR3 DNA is TGCAGTGCTAGAGTTGAGGGGAGCGAGCAGTACTTC.

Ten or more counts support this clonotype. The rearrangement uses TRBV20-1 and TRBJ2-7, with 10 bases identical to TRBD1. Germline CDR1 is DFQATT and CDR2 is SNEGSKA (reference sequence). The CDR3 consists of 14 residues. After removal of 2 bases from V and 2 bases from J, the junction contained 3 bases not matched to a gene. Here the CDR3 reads CSARPGQGTYEQYF. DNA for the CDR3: TGCAGTGCTAGACCGGGACAGGGGACCTACGAGCAGTACTTC.

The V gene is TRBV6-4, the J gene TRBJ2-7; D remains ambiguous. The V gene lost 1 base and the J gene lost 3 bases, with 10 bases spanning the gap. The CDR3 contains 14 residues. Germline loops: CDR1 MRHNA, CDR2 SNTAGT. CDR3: CASSDYGIVYEQYF. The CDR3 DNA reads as TGTGCCAGCAGTGACTATGGCATTGTCTACGAGCAGTACTTC.

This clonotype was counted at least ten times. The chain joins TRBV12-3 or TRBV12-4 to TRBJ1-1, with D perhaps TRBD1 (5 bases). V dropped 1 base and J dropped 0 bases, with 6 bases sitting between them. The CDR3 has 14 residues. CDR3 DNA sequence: TGTGCCAGCAGTTTAGGACAGATGAACACTGAAGCTTTCTTT. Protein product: CASSLGQMNTEAFF.

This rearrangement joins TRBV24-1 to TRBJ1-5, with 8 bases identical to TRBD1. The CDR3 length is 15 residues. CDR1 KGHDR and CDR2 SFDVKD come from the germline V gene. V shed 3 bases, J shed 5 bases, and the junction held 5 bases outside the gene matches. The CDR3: CATSDTGGRDQPQHF. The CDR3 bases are TGTGCCACCAGTGATACAGGGGGACGTGATCAGCCCCAGCATTTT.

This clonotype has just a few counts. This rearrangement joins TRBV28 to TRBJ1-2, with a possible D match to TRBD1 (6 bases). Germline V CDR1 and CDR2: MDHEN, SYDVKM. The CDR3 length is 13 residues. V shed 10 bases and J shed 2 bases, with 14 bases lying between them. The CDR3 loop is CATRRGENYGYTF. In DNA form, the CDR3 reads TGTGCCACTCGTAGGGGGGAGAACTATGGCTACACCTTC.

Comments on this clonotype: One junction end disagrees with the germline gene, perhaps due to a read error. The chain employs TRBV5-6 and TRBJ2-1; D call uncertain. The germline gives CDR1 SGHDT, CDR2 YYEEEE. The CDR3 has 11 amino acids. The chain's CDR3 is CASSIAHEQVF. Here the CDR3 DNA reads TGTGCCAGCAGCATAGCACATGAGCAGGTCTTC.

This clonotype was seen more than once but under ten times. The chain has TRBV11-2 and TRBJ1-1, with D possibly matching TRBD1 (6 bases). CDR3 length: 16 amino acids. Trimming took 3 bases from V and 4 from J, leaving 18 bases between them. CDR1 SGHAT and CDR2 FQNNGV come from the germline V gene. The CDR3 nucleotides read TGTGCCAGCAGCTTGCAGGGGAGAGGGGCGGCCACTGAAGCTTTCTTT. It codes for CASSLQGRGAATEAFF.

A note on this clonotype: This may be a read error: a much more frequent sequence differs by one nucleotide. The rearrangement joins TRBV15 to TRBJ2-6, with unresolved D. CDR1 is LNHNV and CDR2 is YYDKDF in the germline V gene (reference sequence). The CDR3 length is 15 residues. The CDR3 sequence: CAASRDRAGANVLTF. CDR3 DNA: TGTGCCGCCAGCAGAGATCGGGCTGGGGCCAACGTCCTGACTTTC.

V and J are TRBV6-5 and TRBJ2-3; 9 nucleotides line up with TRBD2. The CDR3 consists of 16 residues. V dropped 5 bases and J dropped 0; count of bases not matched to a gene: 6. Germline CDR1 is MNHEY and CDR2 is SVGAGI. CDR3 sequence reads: CASSTLAGISTDTQYF. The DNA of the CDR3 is TGTGCCAGCAGTACCCTAGCGGGAATCAGCACAGATACGCAGTATTTT.

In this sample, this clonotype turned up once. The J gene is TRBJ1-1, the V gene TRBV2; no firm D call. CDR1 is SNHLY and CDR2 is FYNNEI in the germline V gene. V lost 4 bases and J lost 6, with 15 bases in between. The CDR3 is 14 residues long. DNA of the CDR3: TGTGCCAGCAGTGTTCGGGGTGGGATCGCTGAAGCTTTCTTT. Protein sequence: CASSVRGGIAEAFF.

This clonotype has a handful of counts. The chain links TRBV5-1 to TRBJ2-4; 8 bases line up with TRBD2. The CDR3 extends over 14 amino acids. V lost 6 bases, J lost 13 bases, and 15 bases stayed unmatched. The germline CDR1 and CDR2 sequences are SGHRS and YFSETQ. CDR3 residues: CASTSASGPYVQYF. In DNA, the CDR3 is TGCGCCAGCACGTCGGCTAGCGGGCCCTACGTGCAGTACTTC.

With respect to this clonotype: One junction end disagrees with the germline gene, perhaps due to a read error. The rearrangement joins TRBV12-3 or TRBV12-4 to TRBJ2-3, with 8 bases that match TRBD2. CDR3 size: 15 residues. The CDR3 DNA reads TGTGCCAGCAGGTTCGCGGGGGGCAGCAGAGATACGCAGTATTTT. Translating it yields CASRFAGGSRDTQYF.

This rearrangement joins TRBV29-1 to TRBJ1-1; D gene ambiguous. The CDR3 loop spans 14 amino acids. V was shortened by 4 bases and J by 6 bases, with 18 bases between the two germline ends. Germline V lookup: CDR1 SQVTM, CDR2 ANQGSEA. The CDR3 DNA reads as TGCAGCGTTGTTTCCCGGGTCTCGCGATCTGAAGCTTTCTTT. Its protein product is CSVVSRVSRSEAFF.

In DNA, the CDR3 is TGTGCCAGCAGCCGCGGAGGGGGCTTCACTGAAGCTTTCTTT. It encodes CASSRGGGFTEAFF. The V call is TRBV6-5, the J call TRBJ1-1; 7 bases align to TRBD1. Trimming at V came to 6 bases and at J to 4 bases, leaving 8 bases not matched to a gene. CDR3 length equals 14 residues. The V gene's germline CDR1 is MNHEY and CDR2 SVGAGI.

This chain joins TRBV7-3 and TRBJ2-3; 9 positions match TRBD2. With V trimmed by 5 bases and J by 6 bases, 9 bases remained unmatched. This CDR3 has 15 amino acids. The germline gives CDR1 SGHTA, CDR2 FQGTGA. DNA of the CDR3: TGTGCCAGCAGCCCTAGCGGGGTGCCTTGGGATACGCAGTATTTT. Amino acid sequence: CASSPSGVPWDTQYF.

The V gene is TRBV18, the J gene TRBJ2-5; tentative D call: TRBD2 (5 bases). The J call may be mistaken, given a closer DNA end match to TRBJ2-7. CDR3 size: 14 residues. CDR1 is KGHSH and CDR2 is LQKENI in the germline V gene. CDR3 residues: CASSPRGREHEQYF. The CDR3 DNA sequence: TGTGCCAGCTCACCCCGAGGTAGGGAGCACGAGCAGTACTTC.

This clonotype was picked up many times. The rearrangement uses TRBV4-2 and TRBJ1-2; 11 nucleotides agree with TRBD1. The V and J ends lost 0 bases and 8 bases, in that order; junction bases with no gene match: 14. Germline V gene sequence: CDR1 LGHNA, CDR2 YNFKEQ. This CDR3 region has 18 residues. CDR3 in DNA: TGTGCCAGCAGCCAAGAAGGGGACAGGGGGTTCCGCTACGGGGGCTACACCTTC. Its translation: CASSQEGDRGFRYGGYTF.

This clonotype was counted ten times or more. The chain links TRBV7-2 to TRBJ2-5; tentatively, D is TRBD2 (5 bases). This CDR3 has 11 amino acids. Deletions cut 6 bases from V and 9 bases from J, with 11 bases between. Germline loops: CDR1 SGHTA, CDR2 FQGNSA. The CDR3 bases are TGTGCCAGCAGTTTGACCGGGGCCCAGTACTTC. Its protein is CASSLTGAQYF.

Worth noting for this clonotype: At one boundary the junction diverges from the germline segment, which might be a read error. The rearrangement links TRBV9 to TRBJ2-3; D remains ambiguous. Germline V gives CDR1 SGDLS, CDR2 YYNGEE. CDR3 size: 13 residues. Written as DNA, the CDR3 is TGTGCCGGCAGCGTAGGCGAATCAGATACGCAGTATTTT. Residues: CAGSVGESDTQYF.

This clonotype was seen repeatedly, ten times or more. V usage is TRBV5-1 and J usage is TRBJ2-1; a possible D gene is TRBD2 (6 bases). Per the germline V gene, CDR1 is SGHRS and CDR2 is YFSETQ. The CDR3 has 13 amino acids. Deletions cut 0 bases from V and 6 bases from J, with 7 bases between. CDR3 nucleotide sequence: TGCGCCAGCAGCTTGGATAGCGGCAATGAGCAGTTCTTC. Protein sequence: CASSLDSGNEQFF.

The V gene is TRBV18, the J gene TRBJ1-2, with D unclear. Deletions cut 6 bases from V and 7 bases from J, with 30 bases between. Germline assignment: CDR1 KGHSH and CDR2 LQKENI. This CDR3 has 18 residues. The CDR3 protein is CASSEEWGGPQFYGGYTF. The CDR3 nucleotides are TGTGCCAGCTCCGAGGAGTGGGGAGGCCCACAATTTTATGGTGGCTACACCTTC.

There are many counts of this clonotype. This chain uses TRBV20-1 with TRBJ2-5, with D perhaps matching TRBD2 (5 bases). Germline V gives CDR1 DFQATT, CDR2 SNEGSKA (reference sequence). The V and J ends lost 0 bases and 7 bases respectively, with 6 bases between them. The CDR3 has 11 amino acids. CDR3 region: CSARDEGTQYF. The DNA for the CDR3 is TGCAGTGCTAGAGATGAGGGGACCCAGTACTTC.